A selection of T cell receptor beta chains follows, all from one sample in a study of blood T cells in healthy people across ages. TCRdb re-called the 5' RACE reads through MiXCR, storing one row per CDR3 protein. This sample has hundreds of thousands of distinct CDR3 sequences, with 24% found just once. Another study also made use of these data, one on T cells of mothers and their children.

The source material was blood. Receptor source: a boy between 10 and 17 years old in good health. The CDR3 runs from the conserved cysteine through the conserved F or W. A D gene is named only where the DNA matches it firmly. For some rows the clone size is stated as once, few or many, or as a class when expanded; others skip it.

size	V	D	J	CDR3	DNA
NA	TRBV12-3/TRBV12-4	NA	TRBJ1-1	CASSQNRQGEAFF	TGTGCCAGCAGTCAAAACCGGCAGGGTGAAGCTTTCTTT
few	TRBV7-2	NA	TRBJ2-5	CASSQRMSIETQYF	TGTGCCAGCAGCCAAAGGATGAGTATAGAGACCCAGTACTTC
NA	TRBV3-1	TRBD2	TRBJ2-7	CASSQVPGTRGYEQYF	TGTGCCAGCAGCCAAGTGCCGGGGACTAGGGGCTACGAGCAGTACTTC
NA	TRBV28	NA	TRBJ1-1	CASSFWRRPEAFF	TGTGCCAGCAGTTTCTGGAGGAGGCCTGAAGCTTTCTTT
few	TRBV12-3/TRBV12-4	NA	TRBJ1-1	CASRPLISANTEAFF	TGTGCCAGCAGACCCCTTATCAGCGCGAACACTGAAGCTTTCTTT
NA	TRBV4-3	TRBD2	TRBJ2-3	CASSPSLAGAPDTQYF	TGCGCCAGCAGCCCTTCCTTAGCGGGGGCCCCAGATACGCAGTATTTT
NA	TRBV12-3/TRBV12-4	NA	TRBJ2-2	CASSFGLMPGELFF	TGTGCCAGCAGTTTCGGGCTCATGCCCGGGGAGCTGTTTTTT
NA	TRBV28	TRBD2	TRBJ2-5	CASSPMRGTSGVGNQETQYF	TGTGCCAGCAGCCCAATGCGCGGGACTAGCGGGGTCGGGAACCAAGAGACCCAGTACTTC
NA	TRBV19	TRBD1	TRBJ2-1	CASSIVVAGGNEQFF	TGTGCCAGTAGTATAGTAGTCGCAGGGGGTAATGAGCAGTTCTTC
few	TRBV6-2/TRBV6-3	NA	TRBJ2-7	CASRNYYEQYF	TGTGCCAGCAGAAATTACTACGAGCAGTACTTC
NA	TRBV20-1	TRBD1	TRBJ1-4	CSARPNRGRSNEKLFF	TGCAGTGCTAGACCAAACAGGGGGCGGTCTAATGAAAAACTGTTTTTT
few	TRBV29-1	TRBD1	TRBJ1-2	CSVTDREDYGYTF	TGCAGCGTCACTGACAGGGAAGACTATGGCTACACCTTC
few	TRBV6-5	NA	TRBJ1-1	CASSYEGLMNTEAFF	TGTGCCAGCAGTTACGAGGGGTTGATGAACACTGAAGCTTTCTTT
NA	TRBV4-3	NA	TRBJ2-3	CASSQELATFTDTQYF	TGCGCCAGCAGCCAAGAGCTAGCGACCTTCACAGATACGCAGTATTTT
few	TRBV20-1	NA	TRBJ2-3	CSAREAASTDTQYF	TGCAGTGCTAGAGAGGCAGCTAGCACAGATACGCAGTATTTT
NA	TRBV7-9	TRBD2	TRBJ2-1	CASSPRLAGAFEQFF	TGTGCCAGCAGCCCAAGACTAGCGGGAGCCTTCGAGCAGTTCTTC
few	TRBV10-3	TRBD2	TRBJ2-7	CAISEETSGLMEQYF	TGTGCCATCAGTGAGGAGACTAGCGGCCTTATGGAGCAGTACTTC